This T cell receptor (beta chain) comes out of a study of blood T cell repertoires in COVID-19 (dated by TCRdb to about 2020). About the study as a whole: Collaborator samples came from the United States, Italy and Spain and covered acute and convalescent phases of COVID-19. The material from the prospective study consisted of cDNA or gDNA derived from T cells, B-cell-depleted T cells, or PBMCs. The dataset comprised deeply sampled blood TCRbeta repertoires from subjects exposed to, actively infected with, or recovered from COVID-19. The repertoires were released in a freely available public database intended as a resource for research on the immune response to SARS-CoV-2. The samples were drawn from the first 160 participants of the ongoing ImmuneRACE study and from 950 to 1,500 subjects provided by 6 global collaborators. Nearly every sample came with metadata listing a de-identified subject ID, COVID-19 status, age in years and sex. Where available, HLA class I and class II types were taken from metadata supplied by the sample provider and were not determined by assay-based typing.

This clone was counted once. Its target antigen remains unknown. No per-base quality is available; no much larger clone lies one base away. Here is what the overall study found, with its caveats: How much clinical and demographic metadata was included differed by source and by participant, and the metadata was provided uncurated.

The collaborating institutions used their own protocols to collect whole blood in K2EDTA tubes. For TCRbeta analysis, collaborator samples were shipped as frozen whole blood, as isolated PBMCs, or as DNA extracted from either sample type. V is pruned by 1 base and J by 2 bases, leaving 5 bases of the junction without a gene match. The CDR3, cysteine through phenylalanine, is 16 amino acids long. Only the CDR3 DNA is retained, 48 bases long and in frame from the first base. The germline V gene encodes CDR1 MDHEN and CDR2 SYDVKM. TCRbeta CDR3 regions were amplified from genomic DNA by means of the immunoSEQ Assay, a bias-controlled multiplex PCR. For the original study's pipeline: Within the assay, amplification of reference gene primers was used to estimate how many nucleated cells each sample contained. Sequence reads were collapsed and filtered to measure the absolute abundance of every unique TCRbeta CDR3 rearrangement. For each sample, productive Simpson clonality was calculated as the square root of Simpson's diversity index across productive rearrangements. TCRdb carries this immuneACCESS record with in-frame sequences only. Its versions omit some clonotypes, under half of them owing to an unresolved V gene in the studies checked, with the rest unexplained. That table gives V, J and clone size, and the DNA gave D and trimming. The sample table shows 150,000 to 200,000 clones, and roughly nine tenths are seen once. The ten largest make up roughly 4.1% of the sample.

The source material was peripheral blood. The V gene is TRBV28 and the J gene is TRBJ2-7; 10 bases in the junction line up with TRBD2. The receptor was isolated from a woman aged 70 to 79 with acute or convalescent COVID-19. The encoded CDR3 is CASSLSGLADTYEQYF. The DNA reads as follows: TGTGCCAGCAGTTTATCCGGACTAGCGGACACCTACGAGCAGTACTTC.